This section outlines one T cell receptor beta chain sequence together with its context. As yet, its antigen is unknown. This sample is part of a study of identical twins. The J segment lost 8 bases and the V segment lost 5 bases, leaving 14 bases of the junction unmatched. The V gene's germline CDR1 is MDHEN and CDR2 SYDVKM. The CDR3 has 17 residues. General study findings and limits: Analyses of zero insertions could be partly confounded by invariant MAIT and iNKT cells. The conclusions drew on cross-sectional statistical analysis instead of tracking the same donors.

cDNA carried unique molecular identifiers, and a universal primer site was added by template switching. TCRdb reprocessed the 5' RACE reads with MiXCR, giving one entry per CDR3 protein. The table records about 240,000 distinct CDR3 sequences, 7.5% of them present only once. The same sample was also studied in work on yellow fever vaccine responses in identical twins.

The gene calls are TRBV28 and TRBJ2-1; TRBD1 matches at 11 bases. The sequenced sample consisted of CD8+ T cells sorted from blood. This TCR was sampled from a woman aged 18 to 35 in good health. The CDR3 loop is CASSHPRRTGGLHEQFF. Written as DNA, the CDR3 is TGTGCCAGCAGTCACCCGAGACGGACAGGGGGCCTACATGAGCAGTTCTTC. The full variable domain, with the rest looked up from reference TRBV28 and TRBJ2-1, is DVKVTQSSRYLVKRTGEKVFLECVQDMDHENMFWYRQDPGLGLRLIYFSYDVKMKEKGDIPEGYSVSREKKERFSLILESASTNQTSMYLCASSHPRRTGGLHEQFFGPGTRLTVL.